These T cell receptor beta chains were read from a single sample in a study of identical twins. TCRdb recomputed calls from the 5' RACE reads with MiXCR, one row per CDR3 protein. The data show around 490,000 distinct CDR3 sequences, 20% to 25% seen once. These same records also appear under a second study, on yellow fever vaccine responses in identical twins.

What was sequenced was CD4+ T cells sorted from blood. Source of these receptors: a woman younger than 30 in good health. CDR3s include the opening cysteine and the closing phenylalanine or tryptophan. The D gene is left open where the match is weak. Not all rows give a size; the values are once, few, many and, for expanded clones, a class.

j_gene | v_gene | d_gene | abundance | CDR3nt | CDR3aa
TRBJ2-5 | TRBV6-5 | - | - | TGTGCCAGCAGTTACTCGACAGCCGAGTACCAAGAGACCCAGTACTTC | CASSYSTAEYQETQYF
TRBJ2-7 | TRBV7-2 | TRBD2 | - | TGTGCCAGCAGCTGGACTAGCGGGAGTGTCTCCTACGAGCAGTACTTC | CASSWTSGSVSYEQYF
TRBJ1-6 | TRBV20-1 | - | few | TGCAGTGCTAGAGAGGGATCACCCCTCCACTTT | CSAREGSPLHF
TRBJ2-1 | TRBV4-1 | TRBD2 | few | TGCGCCAGCAGCCAAGAAGAAGCGGGAGGATCCCAGAATGAGCAGTTCTTC | CASSQEEAGGSQNEQFF
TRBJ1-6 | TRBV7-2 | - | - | TGTGCCAGCAGCCGTCTTAATTCACCCCTCCACTTT | CASSRLNSPLHF
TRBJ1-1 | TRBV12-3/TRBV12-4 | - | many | TGTGCCAGCAGTTTAAGACAGACCCGGAACACTGAAGCTTTCTTT | CASSLRQTRNTEAFF
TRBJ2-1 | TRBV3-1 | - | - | TGTGCCAGCAGCCAAGATGCCGGGTTGGAGCAGTTCTTC | CASSQDAGLEQFF
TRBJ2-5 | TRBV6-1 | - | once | TGTGCCAGCAGTGGGGGGTCATTTGAGACACAGGGAGAGACCCCGTACTTC | CASSGGSFETQGETPYF
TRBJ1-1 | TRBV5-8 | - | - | TGTGCCAGCAGGCTGACAGGTGAAGCTTTCTTT | CASRLTGEAFF
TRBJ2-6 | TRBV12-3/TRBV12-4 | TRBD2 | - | TGTGCCAGCACCACGGGGGGATCGGCAGCTCACTCTGGGGCCAACGTCCTGACTTTC | CASTTGGSAAHSGANVLTF
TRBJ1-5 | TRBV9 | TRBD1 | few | TGTGCCAGCAGCGTAGGACAGGGGGTGGAACAGCCCCAGCATTTT | CASSVGQGVEQPQHF
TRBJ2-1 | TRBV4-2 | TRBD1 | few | TGTGCCAGCAGCATACAACAGGGGGATGAGCAGTTCTTC | CASSIQQGDEQFF
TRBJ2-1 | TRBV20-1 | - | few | TGCAGTGCGGCCGACGTCGTCGGGAACGGTGAGCAGTTCTTC | CSAADVVGNGEQFF
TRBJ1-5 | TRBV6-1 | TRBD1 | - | TGTGCCAGCAGGAACAGGGGGCCCCAGCATTTT | CASRNRGPQHF
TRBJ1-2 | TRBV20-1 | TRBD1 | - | TGCAGTGCTAACCGACAGGGGGCGGTTACGGGCTACACCTTC | CSANRQGAVTGYTF
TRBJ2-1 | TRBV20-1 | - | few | TGCAGTGAAAGAGAGGCCAGAACGACTGTGAGGAATGAGCAGTTCTTC | CSEREARTTVRNEQFF
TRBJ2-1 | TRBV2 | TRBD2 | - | TGTGCCAGCAGCGACTCTAATAGCGGGAGTATCTACAATGAGCAGTTCTTC | CASSDSNSGSIYNEQFF
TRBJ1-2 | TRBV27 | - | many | TGTGCCAGCGGAGGACTAGGGGAGGGCTATGGCTACACCTTC | CASGGLGEGYGYTF
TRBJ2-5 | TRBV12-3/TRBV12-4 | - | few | TGTGCCAGCAGTCAACCCCGCCTTTTAAAGTACTTC | CASSQPRLLKYF
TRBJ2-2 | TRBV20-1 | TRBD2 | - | TGCAGTGCTAGATCCGGGACTAGCTCAACCGGGGAGCTGTTTTTT | CSARSGTSSTGELFF